These 32 T cell receptor beta chains were all obtained from the same sample, sequenced in a study of T cells in Graves' hyperthyroidism and ophthalmopathy. Amplification of TCR beta CDR3 regions was performed using RNA transcripts as template. The HTBI set primed first-round TCR CDR3 RT-PCR. A single record per CDR3 protein comes from TCRdb applying MiXCR to the multiplex PCR reads. This sample yields more than 45,000 distinct CDR3 sequences, of which roughly 50% are seen a single time; around 12% belongs to the top ten. The material sequenced was blood. The receptor source for this set is a young woman with Graves' ophthalmopathy.

On this clonotype: Being one base from a much bigger clone, this may be a read error. This sequence joins TRBV6-1 and TRBJ1-2; D gene unclear. V was pared by 2 bases and J by 4 bases, with 11 bases between. CDR1 is MNHNS, CDR2 SASEGT, per germline. This CDR3 comprises 14 residues. CDR3 loop: CASSEREGGYGYTF. The DNA of the CDR3 is TGTGCCAGCAGTGAACGCGAAGGAGGCTATGGCTACACCTTC.

This clonotype was found many times. V is TRBV28 and J is TRBJ1-5; D uncertain. V lost 6 bases to trimming and J lost 3 bases, with 6 bases between them. Germline CDR1 is MDHEN and CDR2 is SYDVKM. This CDR3 contains 12 residues. The CDR3 reads CASRPYNQPQHF. The CDR3 region has the DNA TGTGCCAGCAGGCCATACAATCAGCCCCAGCATTTT. The variable domain in full, completed from reference TRBV28 and TRBJ1-5, reads DVKVTQSSRYLVKRTGEKVFLECVQDMDHENMFWYRQDPGLGLRLIYFSYDVKMKEKGDIPEGYSVSREKKERFSLILESASTNQTSMYLCASRPYNQPQHFGDGTRLSIL.

The chain joins TRBV12-3 or TRBV12-4 to TRBJ2-5; D could derive from TRBD1 or TRBD2 (5 bases each). The CDR3 is made up of 14 amino acids. The germline V and J ends were trimmed by 1 base and 3 bases, with 9 bases remaining between them. The CDR3 sequence is CASSLGQRKETQYF. The CDR3 DNA is TGTGCCAGCAGTTTAGGACAGCGGAAAGAGACCCAGTACTTC.

The chain links TRBV24-1 to TRBJ2-1, with TRBD1 matching 7 bases. J gave up 3 bases and V 4 bases, and 5 bases lay outside the gene matches. The V gene's germline CDR1 is KGHDR and CDR2 SFDVKD. This CDR3 is built from 15 residues. Here the CDR3 DNA reads TGTGCCACCAGTGAGGACAGGAGGTACTACAATGAGCAGTTCTTC. Encoded protein: CATSEDRRYYNEQFF.

The chain is built from TRBV20-1 and TRBJ2-7; 7 bases align to TRBD2. The junction had 8 bases not matched to a gene; V was cut back by 6 bases and J by 0 bases. Germline V gene sequence: CDR1 DFQATT, CDR2 SNEGSKA (reference sequence). The CDR3 spans 14 residues. The CDR3 nucleotides read TGCAGTGCCAGTAGCGGGTCCATCTCCTACGAGCAGTACTTC. Residues: CSASSGSISYEQYF.

This chain uses TRBV20-1 with TRBJ2-1; no reliable D call. From germline, CDR1 is DFQATT and CDR2 SNEGSKA (reference sequence). Trimming cost V 1 base and J 12 bases, with 13 bases left between them. The length of the CDR3 is 12 residues. The CDR3 region is CSARGASLGQFF. The CDR3 DNA follows: TGCAGTGCTAGAGGCGCTTCGTTGGGGCAGTTCTTC.

This clonotype was detected only a few times. The V call is TRBV5-4, the J call TRBJ1-1; TRBD1 matches at 7 bases. The CDR3 consists of 15 residues. The germline gives CDR1 SGHNT, CDR2 YYREEE (reference sequence). Unmatched junction bases numbered 10, after V lost 3 bases and J lost 5 bases. CDR3 nucleotides: TGTGCCAGCAGCTCCCCAGGGGGAGGAGAGACTGAAGCTTTCTTT. The encoded protein is CASSSPGGGETEAFF.

This clonotype was recorded at least ten times. V is TRBV6-5 and J is TRBJ2-7; D is possibly TRBD1 (6 bases). Trimming took 6 bases from V and 2 from J, leaving 11 bases between them. There are 13 residues in the CDR3. CDR1 MNHEY and CDR2 SVGAGI come from the germline V gene. The CDR3 nucleotides are TGTGCCAGCAGGAGGACAGCGGCCTACGAGCAGTACTTC. This gives the protein CASRRTAAYEQYF.

This clonotype was counted many times. This sequence joins TRBV2 and TRBJ2-7; TRBD1 might be the D (7 bases). CDR3 length: 13 amino acids. V lost 4 bases and J lost 7, with 14 bases in between. Germline loops: CDR1 SNHLY, CDR2 FYNNEI. CDR3 in DNA: TGTGCCAGCAGTGGTGCAGGGGGGCGGGAGCAGTACTTC. Its translation: CASSGAGGREQYF.

For this clonotype: The CDR3 carries no conserved terminal phenylalanine or tryptophan, so it likely arises from a read error. Because the CDR3's place on the DNA is in doubt, the DNA is left out and the CDR3 is given as listed by TCRdb. This chain joins TRBV5-6 and TRBJ2-5; TRBD2, the table's D call, was not compared with the DNA. The CDR3 length equals 16 residues, ends included. Germline V gene data show CDR1 as SGHDT and CDR2 as YYEEEE. The CDR3 loop reads CASSLGREIHGYTFGS.

A note on this clonotype: One end of the junction is discordant with germline, which a read error may explain. The V and J genes are TRBV2 and TRBJ2-1; 11 nucleotides align to TRBD1. There are 14 residues in the CDR3. The V gene's germline CDR1 is SNHLY and CDR2 FYNNEI. The CDR3, as DNA: TGTGCCAGCACTGGGACAGGGGGGTACAATGAGCGGTTCTTC. Translating it yields CASTGTGGYNERFF. Combining the CDR3 with reference TRBV2 and TRBJ2-1 gives the whole variable domain EPEVTQTPSHQVTQMGQEVILRCVPISNHLYFYWYRQILGQKVEFLVSFYNNEISEKSEIFDDQFSVERPDGSNFTLKIRSTKLEDSAMYFCASTGTGGYNERFFGPGTRLTVL.

This clonotype appeared a few times. The chain carries TRBV4-1 and TRBJ1-4, with 7 bases that match TRBD1. Germline V gene lookup returns CDR1 MGHRA and CDR2 YSYEKL. J was trimmed by 2 bases and V by 0 bases; bases with no gene match: 12. This CDR3 spans 19 amino acids. The CDR3 spells CASSQESPGRGFTNEKLFF. CDR3 DNA: TGCGCCAGCAGCCAAGAGAGTCCGGGCAGGGGGTTCACTAATGAAAAACTGTTTTTT.

V usage is TRBV20-1 and J usage is TRBJ1-1; D not certain. The CDR3 totals 13 residues. V was trimmed by 4 bases and J by 4 bases, leaving 13 bases between them. The germline gives CDR1 DFQATT, CDR2 SNEGSKA (reference sequence). CDR3 loop: CSAISWASTEAFF. CDR3 bases: TGCAGTGCTATTTCGTGGGCGAGCACTGAAGCTTTCTTT.

The chain links TRBV4-1 to TRBJ1-6, with 7 bases fitting TRBD1. The CDR3 extends over 14 amino acids. The trim removed 4 bases at V and 10 bases at J, leaving 7 bases unmatched. The germline CDR1 and CDR2 sequences are MGHRA and YSYEKL. CDR3 DNA: TGCGCCAGCAGCCGAGCAGGCAGGGGGTCACCCCTCCACTTT. Its protein is CASSRAGRGSPLHF.

The V call is TRBV12-3 or TRBV12-4, the J call TRBJ2-7, with D maybe TRBD1 (6 bases). The V end was cut by 3 bases, the J end by 7 bases, with 16 bases between. The CDR3 has 14 residues. This CDR3 reads CASSLGQGSREQYF. The CDR3, as DNA: TGTGCCAGCAGTTTGGGTCAGGGGAGTAGGGAGCAGTACTTC.

Many counts were recorded for this clonotype. This chain connects TRBV6-1 to TRBJ1-4; 8 nucleotides line up with TRBD1. CDR1 and CDR2 from the germline V gene are MNHNS and SASEGT. This CDR3 has 17 residues. The trim removed 2 bases at V and 7 bases at J, leaving 12 bases unmatched. Written as DNA, the CDR3 is TGTGCCAGCAGTGAACCGCCGCCGGACAGGGCCTTTGAAAAACTGTTTTTT. Its translation: CASSEPPPDRAFEKLFF.

The chain carries TRBV19 and TRBJ2-3; maybe TRBD1 (6 bases). The CDR3 length is 16 residues. Between the trimmed V and J ends, which lost 11 bases and 3 bases, there was a span of 24 bases. Germline V gene lookup returns CDR1 LNHDA and CDR2 SQIVND (reference sequence). The CDR3 DNA reads TGTGCCTGGGGGCTTACTCCGGGCCTCGGGACAGATACGCAGTATTTT. This translates into CAWGLTPGLGTDTQYF.

This clonotype was observed at least ten times. The genes are TRBV19 and TRBJ2-3, with a weak D call TRBD2 (6 bases). Trimming took 4 bases from V and 6 from J, leaving 14 bases between them. Germline CDR1 is LNHDA and CDR2 is SQIVND (reference sequence). The CDR3 loop spans 14 amino acids. The CDR3 protein is CASSNSGPRDTQYF. The CDR3 DNA is TGTGCCAGTAGTAATAGCGGACCCAGGGATACGCAGTATTTT.

This clonotype was detected many times. The chain couples TRBV6-6 to TRBJ2-1, with D perhaps TRBD1 (8 bases). Between the trimmed V and J ends, which lost 4 bases and 3 bases, there was a span of 13 bases. Looked up from germline, CDR1 is MNHNY and CDR2 is SVGAGI (reference sequence). The CDR3 length is 15 residues. The CDR3 coding sequence is TGTGCCAGCAGTTCCACAGGGGGGGTCTACAATGAGCAGTTCTTC. It is translated as CASSSTGGVYNEQFF.

The DNA for the CDR3 is TGTGCCAGCAGGACCGGGACGAGAGAGACCCAGTACTTC. It specifies CASRTGTRETQYF. The rearrangement joins TRBV6-5 to TRBJ2-5, with D perhaps assigned TRBD1 or TRBD2 (5 bases each). Trimming shortened V by 6 bases and J by 4 bases, and 12 bases separated the two germline ends. The CDR3 has 13 amino acids. Germline values: CDR1 MNHEY, CDR2 SVGAGI.

V is TRBV6-1 and J is TRBJ2-1, with D perhaps matching TRBD1 (6 bases). CDR1 is MNHNS and CDR2 is SASEGT in the germline V gene. This CDR3 region has 13 residues. V gave up 2 bases and J gave up 13 bases, with 15 bases separating them. The CDR3 region is CASSESGGHLQFF. The CDR3 nucleotides read TGTGCCAGCAGTGAATCTGGGGGACATCTTCAGTTCTTC.

Regarding this clonotype: It is likely a read error, because the conserved phenylalanine at the end of the CDR3 is missing. The chain combines TRBV20-1 with TRBJ1-5; TRBD1 might be the D (6 bases). Germline V gene lookup returns CDR1 DFQATT and CDR2 SNEGSKA (reference sequence). CDR3 length: 14 residues. The chain's CDR3 is CSAKEGGGNQPQHV. The CDR3 DNA follows: TGCAGCGCTAAGGAAGGAGGGGGTAATCAGCCCCAGCATGTT.

This clonotype showed up just a few times. A much larger clone lies a single base off, so this may be a read error. CDR3 loop: CASRRTGGEQYF. The CDR3 DNA is TGTGCCAGCAGAAGAACAGGGGGCGAGCAGTACTTC. The genes are TRBV3-1 and TRBJ2-7; 8 nucleotides match TRBD1. The CDR3 is made up of 12 amino acids. Germline V gene sequence: CDR1 LGHDT, CDR2 YNNKEL (reference sequence). V shed 6 bases and J 6 bases; nucleotides not matched to a gene: 4.

This clonotype has ten or more counts. The DNA for the CDR3 is TGTGCCAGCAGCTTGGGGGGAGGGGGAAGCGAGACCCAGTACTTC. It encodes CASSLGGGGSETQYF. V and J are TRBV5-8 and TRBJ2-5; perhaps TRBD2 as D (7 bases). Germline-derived CDR1 and CDR2 are SGHTS and YDEGEE. The CDR3 has 15 residues. The V end was cut by 0 bases, the J end by 5 bases, with 14 bases between.

In this sample, this clonotype is medium-sized (0.01 to 0.1%). This sequence joins TRBV20-1 and TRBJ1-6; 10 bases map to TRBD1. Germline V CDR1 and CDR2: DFQATT, SNEGSKA (reference sequence). The CDR3 runs to 15 residues. J gave up 6 bases and V 4 bases, and 6 bases lay outside the gene matches. The CDR3 is CSATHRDRGNSPLHF. DNA for the CDR3: TGCAGTGCTACCCACCGGGACAGGGGTAATTCACCCCTCCACTTT.

With respect to this clonotype: One junction end disagrees with the germline gene, perhaps due to a read error. J is TRBJ1-1 and V is TRBV12-3 or TRBV12-4, with TRBD1 as a possible D gene (5 bases). This CDR3 spans 12 amino acids. In DNA form, the CDR3 reads TGTGCCTGCAGCCTCGGGGGAACGGAAGCTTTCTTT. It codes for CACSLGGTEAFF.

Comments on this clonotype: A junction boundary mismatches the germline segment, possibly from a read error. The chain is built from TRBV6-5 and TRBJ2-7, with D perhaps matching TRBD1 or TRBD2 (5 bases each). CDR3 length: 15 residues. CDR1 is MNHEY, CDR2 SVGAGI, per germline. CDR3 loop: CGSSELVGEGYEQYF. The DNA of the CDR3 is TGTGGCAGCAGTGAACTAGTGGGGGAAGGCTACGAGCAGTACTTC.

V and J are TRBV11-2 and TRBJ1-3; tentative D call: TRBD1 (6 bases). The CDR3 is 16 residues long. Germline V gives CDR1 SGHAT, CDR2 FQNNGV. V lost 6 bases and J 0 bases, leaving 15 bases between the germline ends. CDR3 sequence reads: CASRIGGLSSGNTIYF. The CDR3 region has the DNA TGTGCCAGCAGGATTGGGGGCCTGAGCTCTGGAAACACCATATATTTT.

This clonotype was counted ten times or more. V gene TRBV11-2 combines with J gene TRBJ2-2; 9 bases are shared with TRBD2. Germline V gene sequence: CDR1 SGHAT, CDR2 FQNNGV. V shed 4 bases and J 0 bases; nucleotides not matched to a gene: 6. This CDR3 has 17 amino acids. In DNA form, the CDR3 reads TGTGCCAGCAGCTGGGTAGCGGGAGCGACGAACACCGGGGAGCTGTTTTTT. This codes for CASSWVAGATNTGELFF.

V is TRBV5-4 and J is TRBJ1-6; D may be TRBD1 (5 bases). Trimming cost V 4 bases and J 10 bases, with 15 bases left between them. This CDR3 region has 14 residues. Germline V lookup: CDR1 SGHNT, CDR2 YYREEE (reference sequence). CDR3 amino acids: CASSATGGGSPLHF. In DNA form, the CDR3 reads TGTGCCAGCAGCGCTACAGGCGGCGGGTCACCCCTCCACTTT.

At least ten counts were recorded for this clonotype. The chain joins TRBV12-3 or TRBV12-4 to TRBJ2-1; D may be TRBD2 (6 bases). The CDR3 runs 17 residues. Trimming took 1 base from V and 0 from J, leaving 13 bases between them. The CDR3 nucleotides read TGTGCCAGCAGTTTAGAAGGGGACTTCAGCTCCTACAATGAGCAGTTCTTC. Translating it yields CASSLEGDFSSYNEQFF.

The rearrangement joins TRBV6-6 to TRBJ2-2; 10 bases are a match to TRBD2. Per germline, CDR1 MNHNY and CDR2 SVGAGI (reference sequence). This CDR3 region has 16 residues. Losses at the gene ends were 2 bases for V and 8 bases for J; bases not matched to a gene: 8. CDR3 DNA: TGTGCCAGCAGTTACACCGGACTAGCGGAAAGAGGGGAGCTGTTTTTT. It translates to CASSYTGLAERGELFF.